These 25 T cell receptor beta chains were sequenced from one sample in a study of T cell clones after liver transplantation. The repertoire was sequenced with immunoSEQ multiplex PCR; TCRdb's copy has only in-frame clones and lacks some. Of 20,000 to 25,000 clones listed, more than 60% are singletons. The sample consisted of CD4+ T cells from blood, taken before liver transplant. The receptors were sampled from a human donor who received a liver transplant.

The chain carries TRBV5-8 and TRBJ1-4, with D possibly being TRBD1 (6 bases). V was clipped by 9 bases and J by 5 bases, with 20 bases between them. The CDR3 is 15 amino acids. Per germline, CDR1 SGHTS and CDR2 YDEGEE. The CDR3 region has the DNA TGTGCCAACTCTTGGGGGAGACAGGTGAATGAAAAACTGTTTTTT. Its protein is CANSWGRQVNEKLFF. The full variable domain, its missing parts supplied by reference TRBV5-8 and TRBJ1-4, is EAGVTQSPTHLIKTRGQQATLRCSPISGHTSVYWYQQALGLGLQFLLWYDEGEERNRGNFPPRFSGRQFPNYSSELNVNALELEDSALYLCANSWGRQVNEKLFFGSGTQLSVL.

The chain couples TRBV7-9 to TRBJ2-5, with D possibly being TRBD2 (5 bases). The CDR3 has 14 amino acids. Germline CDR1 SEHNR, CDR2 FQNEAQ (reference sequence). Trimming pared 5 bases from V and 3 bases from J, leaving 13 bases between. Written as DNA, the CDR3 is TGTGCCAGCAGCCCCTCCGGGATAAAAGAGACCCAGTACTTC. Its protein is CASSPSGIKETQYF.

The chain is built from TRBV30 and TRBJ2-3, with D possibly TRBD1 on 5 matching bases. This CDR3 has 14 residues. The germline gives CDR1 GTSNPN, CDR2 SVGIG (reference sequence). V lost 2 bases and J lost 2, with 11 bases in between. This CDR3 is CAWSRPGPTDTQYF. DNA of the CDR3: TGTGCCTGGAGTCGGCCAGGGCCCACAGATACGCAGTATTTT.

This clone was recorded a few times. The rearrangement joins TRBV6-5 to TRBJ1-2; D is unclear. Germline-derived CDR1 and CDR2 are MNHEY and SVGAGI. The CDR3 runs to 11 residues. The germline V and J ends were trimmed by 6 bases and 4 bases, with 6 bases remaining between them. The CDR3: CASRAIYGYTF. The DNA of the CDR3 is TGTGCCAGCAGAGCTATCTATGGCTACACCTTC.

This clone has a single count. V gene TRBV5-1 combines with J gene TRBJ2-3; 9 bases align to TRBD1. Germline loops: CDR1 SGHRS, CDR2 YFSETQ. The CDR3 is made up of 16 amino acids. V lost 0 bases and J lost 1; bases outside the gene matches: 3. The DNA of the CDR3 is TGCGCCAGCAGCTTGGGGGACAGGGAGGGCACAGATACGCAGTATTTT. Translating it yields CASSLGDREGTDTQYF.

This clone was seen a few times. The J gene is TRBJ1-3, the V gene TRBV6-1; D is undetermined. There are 12 residues in the CDR3. Germline lookup yields CDR1 MNHNS and CDR2 SASEGT. The V end was cut by 8 bases, the J end by 4 bases, with 9 bases between. The CDR3 DNA is TGTGCCAGCTGTGGTACGGGAAACACCATATATTTT. This encodes CASCGTGNTIYF.

This chain joins TRBV10-3 and TRBJ1-1; D perhaps matches TRBD1 (5 bases). Germline V CDR1 and CDR2: ENHRY, SYGVKD. The CDR3 is 12 amino acids. Trimming took 10 bases from V and 5 from J, leaving 14 bases between them. The CDR3 DNA sequence: TGTGCCACAAGAGATGGGGCGACTGAAGCTTTCTTT. This gives the protein CATRDGATEAFF.

The chain uses TRBV30 and TRBJ2-6; possible D gene TRBD2, 6 bases. The germline CDR1 and CDR2 sequences are GTSNPN and SVGIG (reference sequence). The CDR3 spans 17 residues. V gave up 4 bases and J gave up 4 bases, with 20 bases separating them. The CDR3 loop reads CAWNQPGGGTGANVLTF. DNA of the CDR3: TGTGCCTGGAATCAGCCGGGCGGAGGGACCGGGGCCAACGTCCTGACTTTC.

This sequence joins TRBV10-1 and TRBJ1-5, with D possibly being TRBD1 (5 bases). There are 17 residues in the CDR3. Deletions cut 3 bases from V and 1 base from J, with 16 bases between. Germline V gene lookup returns CDR1 WNHNN and CDR2 SYGVQD (reference sequence). The CDR3 sequence is CASSDRGTLPSNQPQHF. The CDR3 coding sequence is TGCGCCAGCAGTGATAGGGGAACACTTCCAAGCAATCAGCCCCAGCATTTT.

The genes are TRBV7-9 and TRBJ1-3; D is unresolved. Per the germline V gene, CDR1 is SEHNR and CDR2 is FQNEAQ (reference sequence). The CDR3 spans 16 residues. The V and J ends lost 5 bases and 0 bases respectively, with 14 bases between them. CDR3 nucleotide sequence: TGTGCCAGCAGCCCCTACAGAGATGTCTCTGGAAACACCATATATTTT. Translating it yields CASSPYRDVSGNTIYF. The complete variable domain, with remaining parts taken from reference TRBV7-9 and TRBJ1-3, reads DTGVSQNPRHKITKRGQNVTFRCDPISEHNRLYWYRQTLGQGPEFLTYFQNEAQLEKSRLLSDRFSAERPKGSFSTLEIQRTEQGDSAMYLCASSPYRDVSGNTIYFGEGSWLTVV.

This clone showed up just a few times. Other DNA sequences within the sample encode an identical CDR3. This chain links TRBV30 with TRBJ2-1; 10 bases align to TRBD2. Trimming took 5 bases from V and 6 from J; bases not matched to a gene: 4. This CDR3 contains 13 residues. Germline values: CDR1 GTSNPN, CDR2 SVGIG (reference sequence). The CDR3, as DNA: TGTGCCTGGGAGCGGGAGGGCTCCAATGAGCAGTTCTTC. Translating it yields CAWEREGSNEQFF.

To note about this clone: Distinct nucleotide sequences in the sample also encode this CDR3. The J gene is TRBJ1-1, the V gene TRBV28; perhaps TRBD1 as D (5 bases). The V gene lost 4 bases and the J gene lost 7 bases, with 13 bases spanning the gap. Germline assignment: CDR1 MDHEN and CDR2 SYDVKM. This CDR3 contains 13 residues. In nucleotides, the CDR3 is TGTGCCAGCAGTTCTCAGGGTGCGGATGAAGCTTTCTTT. It specifies CASSSQGADEAFF.

J is TRBJ2-1 and V is TRBV7-2; weak D call: TRBD2 (5 bases). Per germline, CDR1 SGHTA and CDR2 FQGNSA. The CDR3 length is 12 residues. The V gene lost 5 bases and the J gene lost 8 bases, with 10 bases spanning the gap. CDR3 region: CASSPPRDEQFF. The CDR3 region has the DNA TGTGCCAGCAGCCCCCCGAGGGATGAGCAGTTCTTC.

V and J are TRBV7-2 and TRBJ2-7; TRBD2 aligns across 7 bases. The CDR3 is made up of 14 amino acids. Germline V gives CDR1 SGHTA, CDR2 FQGNSA. Trimming at V came to 5 bases and at J to 0 bases, leaving 4 bases not matched to a gene. CDR3 amino acids: CASSASGSSYEQYF. The CDR3, as DNA: TGTGCCAGCAGCGCTAGCGGAAGCTCCTACGAGCAGTACTTC.

This clone has just a few counts. The chain combines TRBV19 with TRBJ2-3; tentative D call: TRBD2 (6 bases). Trimming left V 5 bases short and J 4 bases short, with 13 bases between. Germline V gene data show CDR1 as LNHDA and CDR2 as SQIVND (reference sequence). This CDR3 has 14 residues. The chain's CDR3 is CASSWRRAPDTQYF. CDR3 nucleotides: TGTGCCAGTAGTTGGCGGAGGGCTCCAGATACGCAGTATTTT.

The CDR3 nucleotides read TGTGCCAGCAGCTTAGGGCTCACAGATACGCAGTATTTT. Protein: CASSLGLTDTQYF. This rearrangement joins TRBV11-3 to TRBJ2-3, with no clear D. The CDR3 totals 13 residues. Trimming shortened V by 1 base and J by 2 bases, and 4 bases separated the two germline ends. From germline, CDR1 is SGHNT and CDR2 YENEEA. The whole variable domain, filled in from reference TRBV11-3 and TRBJ2-3, reads EAGVVQSPRYKIIEKKQPVAFWCNPISGHNTLYWYLQNLGQGPELLIRYENEEAVDDSQLPKDRFSAERLKGVDSTLKIQPAELGDSAVYLCASSLGLTDTQYFGPGTRLTVL.

The V gene is TRBV18, the J gene TRBJ1-4; 9 nucleotides agree with TRBD1. Germline V lookup: CDR1 KGHSH, CDR2 LQKENI. V trimming: 6 bases; J trimming: 6 bases; junction bases outside the gene matches: 5. The CDR3 totals 14 residues. CDR3 DNA sequence: TGTGCCAGCTCGCGGGACAGGGATTATGAAAAACTGTTTTTT. It translates to CASSRDRDYEKLFF.

The chain recombines TRBV18 with TRBJ2-3; D may match TRBD1 or TRBD2 (5 bases each). V was pared by 3 bases and J by 2 bases, with 6 bases between. Per the germline V gene, CDR1 is KGHSH and CDR2 is LQKENI. The CDR3 consists of 13 residues. This chain's CDR3 is CASSPGDTDTQYF. CDR3 sequence (DNA): TGTGCCAGCTCACCGGGGGACACAGATACGCAGTATTTT.

CDR3 amino acids: CACSPEGTNEKLFF. DNA of the CDR3: TGTGCCTGCTCCCCCGAGGGAACTAATGAAAAACTGTTTTTT. V gene TRBV30 combines with J gene TRBJ1-4; the D is unclear. The CDR3 is 14 amino acids. The germline gives CDR1 GTSNPN, CDR2 SVGIG (reference sequence). V was pared by 6 bases and J by 1 base, with 12 bases between.

As concerns this clone: Because it lacks the conserved phenylalanine or tryptophan at the end, this CDR3 is likely a read error. The rearrangement links TRBV6-1 to TRBJ1-1, with D possibly matching TRBD1 (6 bases). The CDR3 length is 15 residues. The V and J ends lost 3 bases and 7 bases respectively, with 18 bases between them. In germline, CDR1 is MNHNS, CDR2 SASEGT. DNA for the CDR3: TGTGCCAGCAGTGATGGTGGCCAGGGGCAAAATGAAGCTTTCCTT. This encodes CASSDGGQGQNEAFL.

This sequence joins TRBV7-9 and TRBJ2-7; 12 nucleotides align to TRBD2. Trimming removed 5 bases from V and 3 bases from J; junction bases left unmatched: 8. The CDR3 has 16 residues. From germline, CDR1 is SEHNR and CDR2 FQNEAQ (reference sequence). The CDR3 spells CASSGRLAGELYEQYF. The CDR3 nucleotides read TGTGCCAGCAGCGGGAGACTAGCGGGGGAGCTCTACGAGCAGTACTTC.

V is TRBV29-1 and J is TRBJ2-2; 10 nucleotides line up with TRBD1. V gave up 7 bases and J gave up 5 bases; unmatched junction bases: 4. The CDR3 spans 13 residues. Germline V lookup: CDR1 SQVTM, CDR2 ANQGSEA. DNA for the CDR3: TGCAGCGGGAGGACAGGGGGGACCGGGGAGCTGTTTTTT. This codes for CSGRTGGTGELFF.

The V gene is TRBV6-1, the J gene TRBJ2-2, with 9 bases that match TRBD2. Germline assignment: CDR1 MNHNS and CDR2 SASEGT. CDR3 length: 15 amino acids. V trimming: 4 bases; J trimming: 6 bases; junction bases outside the gene matches: 6. The CDR3, as DNA: TGTGCCAGCAGTGCGACCGGGACTAGCCCCGGGGAGCTGTTTTTT. It yields the protein CASSATGTSPGELFF.

The rearrangement joins TRBV28 to TRBJ1-4; no clear D. The germline CDR1 and CDR2 sequences are MDHEN and SYDVKM. The germline V and J ends were trimmed by 7 bases and 4 bases, with 13 bases remaining between them. The CDR3 contains 14 residues. The chain's CDR3 is CASTSGSLNEKLFF. CDR3 nucleotide sequence: TGTGCCAGCACTTCGGGGTCCCTTAATGAAAAACTGTTTTTT.

This clone came up once. The rearrangement joins TRBV2 to TRBJ2-5, with no clear D. Germline CDR1 is SNHLY and CDR2 is FYNNEI. V was pared by 10 bases and J by 5 bases, with 17 bases between. The CDR3 has 13 amino acids. The CDR3 DNA reads as TGTGCCACTACAAGACCCGAATGGGAGACCCAGTACTTC. It yields the protein CATTRPEWETQYF.